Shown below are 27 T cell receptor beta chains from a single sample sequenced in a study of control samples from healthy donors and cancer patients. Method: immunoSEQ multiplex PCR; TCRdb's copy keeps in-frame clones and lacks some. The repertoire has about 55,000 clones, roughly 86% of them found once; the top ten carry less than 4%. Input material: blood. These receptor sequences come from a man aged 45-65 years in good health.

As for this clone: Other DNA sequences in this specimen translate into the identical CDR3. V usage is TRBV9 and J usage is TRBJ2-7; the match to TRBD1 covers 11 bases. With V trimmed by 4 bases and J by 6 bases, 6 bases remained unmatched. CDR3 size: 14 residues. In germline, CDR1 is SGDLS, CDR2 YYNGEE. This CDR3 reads CASSLGQGAGEQYF. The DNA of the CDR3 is TGTGCCAGCAGCCTCGGACAGGGGGCAGGCGAGCAGTACTTC.

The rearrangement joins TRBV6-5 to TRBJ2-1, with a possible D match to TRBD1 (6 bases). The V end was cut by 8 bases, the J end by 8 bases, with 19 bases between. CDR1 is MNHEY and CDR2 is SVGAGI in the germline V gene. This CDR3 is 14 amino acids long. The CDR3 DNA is TGTGCCAGCGCCAATTACAGGGAAACGGATGAGCAGTTCTTC. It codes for CASANYRETDEQFF.

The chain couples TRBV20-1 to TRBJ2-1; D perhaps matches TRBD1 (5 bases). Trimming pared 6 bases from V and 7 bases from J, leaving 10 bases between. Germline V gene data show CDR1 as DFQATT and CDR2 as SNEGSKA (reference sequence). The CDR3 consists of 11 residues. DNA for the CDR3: TGCAGTGCAGACAGATTTAATGAGCAGTTCTTC. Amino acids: CSADRFNEQFF.

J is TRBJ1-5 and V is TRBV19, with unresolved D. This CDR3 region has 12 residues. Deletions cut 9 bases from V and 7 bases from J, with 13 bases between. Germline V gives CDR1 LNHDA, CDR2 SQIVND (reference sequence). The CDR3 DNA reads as TGTGCCAGACCCCCCTTGAGGCAGCCCCAGCATTTT. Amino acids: CARPPLRQPQHF.

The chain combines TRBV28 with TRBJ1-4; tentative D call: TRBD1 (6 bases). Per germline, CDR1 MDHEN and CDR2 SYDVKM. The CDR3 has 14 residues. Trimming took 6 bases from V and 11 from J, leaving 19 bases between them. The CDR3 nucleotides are TGTGCCAGCAGGGCCACCGCAGGGGCATTTAAACTGTTTTTT. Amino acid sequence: CASRATAGAFKLFF. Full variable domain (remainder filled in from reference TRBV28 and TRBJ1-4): DVKVTQSSRYLVKRTGEKVFLECVQDMDHENMFWYRQDPGLGLRLIYFSYDVKMKEKGDIPEGYSVSREKKERFSLILESASTNQTSMYLCASRATAGAFKLFFGSGTQLSVL.

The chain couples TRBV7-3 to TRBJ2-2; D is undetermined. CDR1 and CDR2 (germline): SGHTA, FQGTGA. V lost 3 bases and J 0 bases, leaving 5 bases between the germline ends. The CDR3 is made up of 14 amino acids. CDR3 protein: CASSLEANTGELFF. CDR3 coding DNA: TGTGCCAGCAGCTTGGAAGCGAACACCGGGGAGCTGTTTTTT.

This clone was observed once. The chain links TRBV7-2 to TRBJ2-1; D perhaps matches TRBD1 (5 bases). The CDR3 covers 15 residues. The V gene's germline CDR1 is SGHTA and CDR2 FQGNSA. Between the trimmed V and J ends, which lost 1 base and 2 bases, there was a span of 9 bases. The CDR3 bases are TGTGCCAGCAGCTTAGATAGGGGCGCCTACAATGAGCAGTTCTTC. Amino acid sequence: CASSLDRGAYNEQFF.

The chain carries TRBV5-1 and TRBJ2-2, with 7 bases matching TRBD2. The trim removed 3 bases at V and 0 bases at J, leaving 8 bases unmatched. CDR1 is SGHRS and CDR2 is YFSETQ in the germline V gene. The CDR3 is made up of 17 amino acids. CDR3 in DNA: TGCGCCAGCAGCTCGCAACCGGGACTATCGAACACCGGGGAGCTGTTTTTT. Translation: CASSSQPGLSNTGELFF.

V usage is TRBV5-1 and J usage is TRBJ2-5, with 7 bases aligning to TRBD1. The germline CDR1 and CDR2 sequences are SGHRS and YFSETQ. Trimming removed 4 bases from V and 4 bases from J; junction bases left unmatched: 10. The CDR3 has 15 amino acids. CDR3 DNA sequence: TGCGCCAGCAGCCTATCGACAGGGTCGGGAGAGACCCAGTACTTC. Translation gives CASSLSTGSGETQYF.

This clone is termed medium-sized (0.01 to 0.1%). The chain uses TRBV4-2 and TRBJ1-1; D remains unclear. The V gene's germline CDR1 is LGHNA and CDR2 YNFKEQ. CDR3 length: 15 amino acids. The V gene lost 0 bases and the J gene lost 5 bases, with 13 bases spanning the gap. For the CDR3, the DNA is TGTGCCAGCAGCCAAGATATAGGGAAAAGAACTGAAGCTTTCTTT. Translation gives CASSQDIGKRTEAFF.

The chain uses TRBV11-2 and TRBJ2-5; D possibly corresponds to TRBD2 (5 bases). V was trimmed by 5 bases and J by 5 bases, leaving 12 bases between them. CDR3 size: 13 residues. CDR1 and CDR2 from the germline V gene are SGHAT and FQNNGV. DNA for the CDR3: TGTGCCAGCAGCCTCGGGGAGACCGAGACCCAGTACTTC. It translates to CASSLGETETQYF.

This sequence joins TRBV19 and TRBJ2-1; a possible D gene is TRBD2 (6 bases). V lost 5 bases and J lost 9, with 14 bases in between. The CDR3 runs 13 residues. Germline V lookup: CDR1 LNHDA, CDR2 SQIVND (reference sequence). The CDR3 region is CASSPRRGGEQFF. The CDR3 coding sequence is TGTGCCAGTAGTCCCAGGAGGGGCGGTGAGCAGTTCTTC.

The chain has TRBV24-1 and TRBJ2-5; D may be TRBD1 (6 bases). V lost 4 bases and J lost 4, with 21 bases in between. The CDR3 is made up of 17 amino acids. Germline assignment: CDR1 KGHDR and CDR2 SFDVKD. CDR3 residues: CATSDYVLGAQIETQYF. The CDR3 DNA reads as TGTGCCACCAGTGACTACGTCCTGGGGGCCCAAATAGAGACCCAGTACTTC.

The chain's CDR3 is CSVERLAGVDYEQYF. DNA of the CDR3: TGCAGCGTTGAACGGCTAGCGGGGGTAGATTACGAGCAGTACTTC. This sequence joins TRBV29-1 and TRBJ2-7, with 10 bases matching TRBD2. CDR3 length: 15 residues. CDR1 is SQVTM, CDR2 ANQGSEA, per germline. Trimming at V came to 2 bases and at J to 4 bases, leaving 8 bases not matched to a gene.

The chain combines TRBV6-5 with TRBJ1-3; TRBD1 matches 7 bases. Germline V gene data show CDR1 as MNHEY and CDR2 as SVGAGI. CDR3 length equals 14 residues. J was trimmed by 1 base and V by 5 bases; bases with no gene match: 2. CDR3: CASSRQGSGNTIYF. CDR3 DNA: TGTGCCAGCAGTAGACAGGGTTCTGGAAACACCATATATTTT.

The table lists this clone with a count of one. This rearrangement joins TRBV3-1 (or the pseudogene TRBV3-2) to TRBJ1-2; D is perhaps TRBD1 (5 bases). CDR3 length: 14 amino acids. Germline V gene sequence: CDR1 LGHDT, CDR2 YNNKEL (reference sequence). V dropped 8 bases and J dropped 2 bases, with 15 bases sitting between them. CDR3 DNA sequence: TGTGCCAGCGGTCCAATGTCAGGGAACTATGGCTACACCTTC. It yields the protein CASGPMSGNYGYTF.

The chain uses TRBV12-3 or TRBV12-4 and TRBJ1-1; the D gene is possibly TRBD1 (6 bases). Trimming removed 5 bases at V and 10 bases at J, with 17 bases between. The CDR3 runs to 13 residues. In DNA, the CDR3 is TGTGCCAGCAGTCCAGCGGACAGTCTACGAGCTTTCTTT. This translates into CASSPADSLRAFF.

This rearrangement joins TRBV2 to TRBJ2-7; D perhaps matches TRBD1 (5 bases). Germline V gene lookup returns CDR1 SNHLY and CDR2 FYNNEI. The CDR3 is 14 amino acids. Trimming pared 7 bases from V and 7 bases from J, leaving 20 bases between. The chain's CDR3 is CASKVGAASEEQYF. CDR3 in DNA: TGTGCCAGCAAAGTAGGGGCGGCTTCCGAGGAGCAGTACTTC.

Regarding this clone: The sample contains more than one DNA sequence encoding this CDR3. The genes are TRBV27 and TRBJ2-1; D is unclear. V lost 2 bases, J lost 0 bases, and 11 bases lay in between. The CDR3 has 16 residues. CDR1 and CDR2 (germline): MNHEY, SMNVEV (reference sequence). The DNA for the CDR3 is TGTGCCAGCAGTTTAGTCGGGCTTAGCTCCTACAATGAGCAGTTCTTC. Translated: CASSLVGLSSYNEQFF.

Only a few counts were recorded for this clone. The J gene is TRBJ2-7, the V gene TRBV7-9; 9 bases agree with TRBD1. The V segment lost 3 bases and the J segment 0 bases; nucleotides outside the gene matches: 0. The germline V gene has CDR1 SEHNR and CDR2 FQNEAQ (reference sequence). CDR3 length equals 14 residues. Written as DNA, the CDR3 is TGTGCCAGCAGCTTGACAGGGGGCTCCTACGAGCAGTACTTC. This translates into CASSLTGGSYEQYF.

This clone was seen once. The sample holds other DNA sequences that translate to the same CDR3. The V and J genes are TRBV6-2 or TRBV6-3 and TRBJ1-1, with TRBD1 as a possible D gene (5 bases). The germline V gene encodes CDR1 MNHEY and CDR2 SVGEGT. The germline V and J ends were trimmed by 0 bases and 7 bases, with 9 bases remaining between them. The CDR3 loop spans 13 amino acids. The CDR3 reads CASSYSIGGEAFF. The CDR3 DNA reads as TGTGCCAGCAGTTACTCGATCGGGGGTGAAGCTTTCTTT.

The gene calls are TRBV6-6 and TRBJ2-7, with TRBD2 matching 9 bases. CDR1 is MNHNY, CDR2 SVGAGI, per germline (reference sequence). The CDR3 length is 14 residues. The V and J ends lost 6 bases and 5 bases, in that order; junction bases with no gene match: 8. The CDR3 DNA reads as TGTGCCAGCAGACTTAGCGGGAGAAAGGACGAGCAGTACTTC. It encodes CASRLSGRKDEQYF.

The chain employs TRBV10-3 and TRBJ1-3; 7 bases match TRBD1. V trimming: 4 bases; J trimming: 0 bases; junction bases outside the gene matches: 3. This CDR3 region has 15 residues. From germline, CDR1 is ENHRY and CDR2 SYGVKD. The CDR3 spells CAISAGQTSGNTIYF. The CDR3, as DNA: TGTGCCATCAGTGCGGGACAGACCTCTGGAAACACCATATATTTT.

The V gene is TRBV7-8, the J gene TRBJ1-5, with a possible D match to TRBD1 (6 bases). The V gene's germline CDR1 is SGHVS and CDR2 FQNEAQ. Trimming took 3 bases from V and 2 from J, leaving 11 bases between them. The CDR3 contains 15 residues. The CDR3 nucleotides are TGTGCCAGCAGCTTGGCACGACAGGGCAATCAGCCCCAGCATTTT. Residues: CASSLARQGNQPQHF. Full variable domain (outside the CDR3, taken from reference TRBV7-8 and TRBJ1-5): GAGVSQSPRYKVAKRGQDVALRCDPISGHVSLFWYQQALGQGPEFLTYFQNEAQLDKSGLPSDRFFAERPEGSVSTLKIQRTQQEDSAVYLCASSLARQGNQPQHFGDGTRLSIL.

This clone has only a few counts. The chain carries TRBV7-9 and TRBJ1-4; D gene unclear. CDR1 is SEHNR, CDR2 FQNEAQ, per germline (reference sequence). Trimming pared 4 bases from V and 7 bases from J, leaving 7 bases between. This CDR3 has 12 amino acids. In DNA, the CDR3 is TGTGCCAGCAGCTCGGAGAGTGAAAAACTGTTTTTT. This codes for CASSSESEKLFF.

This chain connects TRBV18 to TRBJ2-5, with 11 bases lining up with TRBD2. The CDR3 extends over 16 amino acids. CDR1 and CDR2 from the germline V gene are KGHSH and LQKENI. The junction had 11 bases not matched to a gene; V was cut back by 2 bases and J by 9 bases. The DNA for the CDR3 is TGTGCCAGCTCACCAGAGACTAGCGGGGTAGGAAAGCCCCAGTACTTC. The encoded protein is CASSPETSGVGKPQYF.

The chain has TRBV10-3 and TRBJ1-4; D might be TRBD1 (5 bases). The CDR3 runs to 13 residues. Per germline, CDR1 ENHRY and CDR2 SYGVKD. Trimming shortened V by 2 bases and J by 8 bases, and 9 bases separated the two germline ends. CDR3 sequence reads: CAISENGGEKLFF. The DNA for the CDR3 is TGTGCCATCAGTGAGAACGGGGGAGAAAAACTGTTTTTT.